These T cell receptor beta chains were read from a single sample in a study of T cells in Graves' hyperthyroidism and ophthalmopathy. MiXCR was run by TCRdb on the multiplex PCR reads, yielding one entry per CDR3 protein. The sample lists under 350,000 distinct CDR3 sequences, roughly 18% occurring once. Specimen: blood. The source is a woman in her forties or fifties with Graves' hyperthyroidism. Each CDR3 is given with its conserved first and last residue. The D gene is left open where the match is weak. A row's size may be missing; if present it is once, few, many or a size class.

>TRBV9|-|TRBJ1-1|-
CASSVAADSNTEAFF
TGTGCCAGCAGCGTCGCGGCAGACTCGAACACTGAAGCTTTCTTT
>TRBV11-2|many|TRBJ2-5|-
CASSPVTGRGETQYF
TGTGCCAGCAGCCCGGTGACAGGTCGGGGGGAGACCCAGTACTTC
>TRBV3-1|many|TRBJ1-2|-
CASSPQGGYGYTF
TGTGCCAGCAGCCCACAGGGAGGTTATGGCTACACCTTC
>TRBV20-1|many|TRBJ2-7|-
CSAQGSVARSSYEQYF
TGCAGTGCCCAGGGGTCCGTAGCGAGAAGCTCCTACGAGCAGTACTTC
>TRBV6-2/TRBV6-3|-|TRBJ2-4|-
CASSYRSGSRVGKNIQYF
TGTGCCAGCAGTTACAGGAGTGGTAGCCGTGTGGGGAAAAACATTCAGTACTTC
>TRBV4-1|few|TRBJ1-1|-
CASSQVAGADTEAFF
TGCGCCAGCAGCCAAGTTGCGGGGGCAGACACTGAAGCTTTCTTT
>TRBV28|many|TRBJ1-6|-
CASSPGQTLSSPLHF
TGTGCCAGCAGTCCAGGACAGACCTTGAGTTCACCCCTCCACTTT
>TRBV20-1|-|TRBJ2-1|TRBD2
CSARAGGSSYNEQFF
TGCAGTGCTAGAGCCGGCGGGAGCTCCTACAATGAGCAGTTCTTC
>TRBV11-2|-|TRBJ2-7|TRBD1
CASSPRNRDRGYEQYF
TGTGCCAGCAGCCCCAGGAACCGGGACAGGGGTTACGAGCAGTACTTC
>TRBV7-8|-|TRBJ1-1|-
CASSLAFGDTEAFF
TGTGCCAGCAGCTTAGCCTTTGGGGATACTGAAGCTTTCTTT
>TRBV2|-|TRBJ1-1|-
CASSLGAIAGRGTEAFF
TGTGCCAGCAGCTTAGGAGCCATCGCCGGGCGAGGCACTGAAGCTTTCTTT
>TRBV2|-|TRBJ2-7|TRBD2
CASTRTSGDSYEQYF
TGTGCCAGCACCAGAACTAGCGGGGACTCCTACGAGCAGTACTTC
>TRBV30|many|TRBJ2-5|-
CAWGDTKETQYF
TGTGCCTGGGGGGACACGAAAGAGACCCAGTACTTC
>TRBV7-8|many|TRBJ2-1|-
CASSFSSGAYNEQFF
TGTGCCAGCAGCTTCAGCAGCGGAGCCTACAATGAGCAGTTCTTC
>TRBV20-1|-|TRBJ1-1|-
CSAKPLGEAFF
TGCAGTGCAAAACCCCTCGGAGAAGCTTTCTTT
>TRBV5-1|-|TRBJ1-6|-
CASSLARNSPLHF
TGCGCCAGCAGCTTGGCCAGGAATTCACCCCTCCACTTT
>TRBV5-4|few|TRBJ1-4|-
CASSPGHDEKLFF
TGTGCCAGCAGCCCTGGACATGATGAAAAACTGTTTTTT
>TRBV5-1|-|TRBJ2-1|-
CASSFGGGADNEQFF
TGCGCCAGCAGCTTTGGGGGGGGGGCGGACAATGAGCAGTTCTTC
>TRBV28|many|TRBJ2-7|TRBD2
CASSLTSSGRAHEQYF
TGTGCCAGCAGTTTAACGTCTAGCGGGAGGGCCCACGAGCAGTACTTC
>TRBV12-3/TRBV12-4|many|TRBJ2-3|-
CASSRDTSTDTQYF
TGTGCCAGCAGCCGGGACACCTCCACAGATACGCAGTATTTT
>TRBV5-4|few|TRBJ2-1|TRBD2
CASSLDQSGGEYNEQFF
TGTGCCAGCAGCTTGGATCAGTCGGGGGGTGAATACAATGAGCAGTTCTTC
>TRBV27|many|TRBJ2-3|TRBD2
CASGTSGTDTQYF
TGTGCCAGCGGGACTAGCGGCACAGATACGCAGTATTTT
>TRBV12-3/TRBV12-4|-|TRBJ2-4|-
CASSLGAGEYF
TGTGCCAGCAGTTTAGGGGCAGGGGAGTACTTC
>TRBV11-1|few|TRBJ2-5|-
CASSQLGGQETQYF
TGTGCCAGCAGCCAACTAGGGGGCCAAGAGACCCAGTACTTC
>TRBV3-1|few|TRBJ2-2|-
CASSQHMAGELFF
TGTGCCAGCAGCCAACATATGGCGGGGGAGCTGTTTTTT
>TRBV30|few|TRBJ2-1|TRBD2
CAWSGTAPGRDYMEQFF
TGTGCCTGGAGTGGCACCGCTCCGGGACGGGACTACATGGAGCAGTTCTTC
>TRBV6-1|-|TRBJ2-7|-
CASREGPLPSYEQYF
TGTGCCAGCAGGGAAGGCCCCTTACCCTCCTACGAGCAGTACTTC
>TRBV7-8|many|TRBJ2-1|-
CASSLRLADNEQFF
TGTGCCAGCAGCCTGAGGTTGGCGGACAATGAGCAGTTCTTC
>TRBV10-3|few|TRBJ1-4|-
CAISEIEEKLFF
TGTGCCATCAGTGAGATTGAGGAAAAACTGTTTTTT
>TRBV6-1|-|TRBJ1-1|-
CASSSLYRDNTEAFF
TGTGCCAGCAGCTCCTTATACCGGGACAACACTGAAGCTTTCTTT
>TRBV28|many|TRBJ2-1|-
CASSLSAGQAYNEQFF
TGTGCCAGCAGTTTATCTGCGGGCCAGGCCTACAATGAGCAGTTCTTC
>TRBV15|-|TRBJ1-4|TRBD1
CATSRDRGDSNEKLFF
TGTGCCACCAGCAGAGATCGCGGGGACAGTAATGAAAAACTGTTTTTT
>TRBV5-1|many|TRBJ2-3|TRBD1
CASSLERDREQYF
TGCGCCAGCAGCTTGGAGCGGGACAGGGAACAGTATTTT
>TRBV9|few|TRBJ2-5|-
CASSVDPGEKTQYF
TGTGCCAGCAGCGTAGATCCGGGGGAGAAGACCCAGTACTTC
>TRBV5-1|-|TRBJ1-1|-
CASSLERMNTEAFF
TGCGCCAGCAGCTTGGAACGGATGAACACTGAAGCTTTCTTT
>TRBV11-3|few|TRBJ2-1|TRBD1
CASSPDRGYNEQFF
TGTGCCAGCAGCCCTGACAGGGGGTACAATGAGCAGTTCTTC
>TRBV2|many|TRBJ2-3|TRBD2
CASSEVAGGPGSTDTQYF
TGTGCCAGCAGTGAAGTAGCGGGAGGGCCGGGTAGCACAGATACGCAGTATTTT
>TRBV7-2|many|TRBJ1-4|-
CASSLRGLWEATNEKLFF
TGTGCCAGCAGTCTTAGGGGTTTGTGGGAAGCAACTAATGAAAAACTGTTTTTT
>TRBV7-9|-|TRBJ2-7|-
CASSFDSRPYEQYF
TGTGCCAGCAGCTTTGACTCTAGACCCTACGAGCAGTACTTC
>TRBV2|many|TRBJ2-7|TRBD1
CASSFSTGGDNYEQYF
TGTGCCAGCAGTTTTTCGACAGGGGGGGACAACTACGAGCAGTACTTC
>TRBV12-3/TRBV12-4|few|TRBJ2-2|-
CASSFVSGELFF
TGTGCCAGCAGTTTTGTTTCCGGGGAGCTGTTTTTT
>TRBV4-1|-|TRBJ2-2|-
CASSPGLKGKSSGELFF
TGCGCCAGCAGCCCCGGTCTGAAGGGGAAGAGTAGCGGGGAGCTGTTTTTT
>TRBV6-6|many|TRBJ2-3|TRBD2
CASSYSQRGGTHTVVDTQYF
TGTGCCAGCAGTTACTCGCAGCGGGGGGGAACCCACACGGTCGTAGATACGCAGTATTTT
>TRBV7-9|-|TRBJ2-2|TRBD1
CASSLGTGWTGELFF
TGTGCCAGCAGCTTGGGGACAGGGTGGACCGGGGAGCTGTTTTTT
>TRBV29-1|many|TRBJ1-2|-
CSVEDWGTDGYTF
TGCAGCGTTGAAGATTGGGGAACAGATGGCTACACCTTC
>TRBV4-2|-|TRBJ1-5|-
CASSRESSNQPQHF
TGTGCCAGCAGCCGAGAAAGTAGCAATCAGCCCCAGCATTTT
>TRBV29-1|many|TRBJ1-1|-
CSVLTVGTEAFF
TGCAGCGTTCTTACCGTCGGCACTGAAGCTTTCTTT
>TRBV7-8|few|TRBJ1-4|-
CASSLYFPSSGYNEKLFF
TGTGCCAGCAGCTTATATTTTCCGAGCAGCGGTTATAATGAAAAACTGTTTTTT
>TRBV12-3/TRBV12-4|many|TRBJ2-5|-
CASSLGQGGETQYF
TGTGCCAGCAGTTTAGGACAGGGAGGCGAGACCCAGTACTTC
>TRBV28|many|TRBJ2-1|TRBD1
CASSLTLRDRYNEQFF
TGTGCCAGCAGTTTAACACTCCGGGACAGGTACAATGAGCAGTTCTTC
>TRBV7-3|-|TRBJ2-5|-
CASSSRGGYQETQYF
TGTGCCAGCAGCTCCCGAGGAGGGTACCAAGAGACCCAGTACTTC
>TRBV12-3/TRBV12-4|many|TRBJ1-1|-
CASSFERSEEAFF
TGTGCCAGCAGTTTCGAAAGGAGTGAGGAAGCTTTCTTT
>TRBV20-1|-|TRBJ2-1|-
CSARSLNYNEQFF
TGCAGTGCTAGGAGCTTGAACTACAATGAGCAGTTCTTC